One and the same sample provided the 30 T cell receptor beta chains below, sequenced in a study of T cells and Merkel cell carcinoma outcomes. Profiled with immunoSEQ multiplex PCR; TCRdb holds only in-frame clones, not every one. The sample shows 12,000 or so clones, 95% to 96% of them seen only once. The sample comprised tumor tissue from Merkel cell carcinoma. Source of these receptors: a human donor with Merkel cell carcinoma.

The rearrangement links TRBV6-5 to TRBJ1-2, with 8 positions matching TRBD1. Trimming removed 6 bases from V and 8 bases from J; junction bases left unmatched: 5. Germline V gives CDR1 MNHEY, CDR2 SVGAGI. The CDR3 spans 12 residues. CDR3 in amino acids: CASSPGTGGYTF. Here the CDR3 DNA reads TGTGCCAGCAGCCCCGGGACAGGAGGCTACACCTTC.

The rearrangement links TRBV7-6 to TRBJ2-2, with D uncertain. The CDR3 covers 15 residues. V lost 2 bases and J lost 6, with 13 bases in between. Germline V gives CDR1 SGHVS, CDR2 FNYEAQ. The CDR3 DNA reads TGTGCCAGCAGCTTAAAAAGAACAATCCCCGGGGAGCTGTTTTTT. Amino acid sequence: CASSLKRTIPGELFF.

In this sample, this clone turned up once. The genes are TRBV5-4 and TRBJ2-7, with D perhaps matching TRBD1 (7 bases). Deletions cut 4 bases from V and 2 bases from J, with 13 bases between. Germline CDR1 SGHNT, CDR2 YYREEE (reference sequence). This CDR3 spans 14 amino acids. In DNA, the CDR3 is TGTGCCAGCAGCCAGGGGGGCTGGACCTACGAGCAGTACTTC. Residues: CASSQGGWTYEQYF.

This clone was seen just once. The chain is built from TRBV7-9 and TRBJ1-4; D is uncertain. Trimming removed 3 bases from V and 4 bases from J, with 6 bases in between. The CDR3 is 13 amino acids. In germline, CDR1 is SEHNR, CDR2 FQNEAQ (reference sequence). CDR3 nucleotides: TGTGCCAGCAGCTTCTCCGGTAATGAAAAACTGTTTTTT. Amino acid sequence: CASSFSGNEKLFF.

The CDR3 nucleotides read TGTGCCTGGAAGTGGGGTGGGGATGGCTACACCTTC. Protein: CAWKWGGDGYTF. The chain is built from TRBV30 and TRBJ1-2; D is ambiguous. V dropped 4 bases and J dropped 6 bases, with 12 bases sitting between them. CDR1 is GTSNPN, CDR2 SVGIG, per germline (reference sequence). This CDR3 has 12 residues.

The CDR3, as DNA: TGTGCCAGCTCACCCCCGGGACTAGCGGGAGGGCAACCCCCGTACAATGAGCAGTTCTTC. The encoded protein is CASSPPGLAGGQPPYNEQFF. The rearrangement joins TRBV18 to TRBJ2-1, with 16 bases lining up with TRBD2. V lost 3 bases to trimming and J lost 4 bases; unmatched junction nucleotides: 12. This CDR3 contains 20 residues. In germline, CDR1 is KGHSH, CDR2 LQKENI. Looking up the rest from reference TRBV18 and TRBJ2-1 gives the full variable domain: NAGVMQNPRHLVRRRGQEARLRCSPMKGHSHVYWYRQLPEEGLKFMVYLQKENIIDESGMPKERFSAEFPKEGPSILRIQQVVRGDSAAYFCASSPPGLAGGQPPYNEQFFGPGTRLTVL.

This clone was seen only once. The chain combines TRBV9 with TRBJ1-3; 11 nucleotides match TRBD1. The J segment lost 3 bases and the V segment lost 2 bases, leaving 10 bases of the junction unmatched. The CDR3 sequence is 18 residues long. Germline lookup yields CDR1 SGDLS and CDR2 YYNGEE. CDR3 nucleotide sequence: TGTGCCAGCAGCGTCTCGCCCGGGACAGGGGGTATTGGAAACACCATATATTTT. Amino acids: CASSVSPGTGGIGNTIYF.

This rearrangement joins TRBV4-3 to TRBJ2-7, with TRBD2 matching 8 bases. After removal of 2 bases from V and 4 bases from J, the junction contained 4 bases not matched to a gene. From germline, CDR1 is LGHNA and CDR2 YSLEER. This CDR3 region has 14 residues. CDR3 DNA sequence: TGCGCCAGCAGCCAAAGCGGGAGTGGGTACGAGCAGTACTTC. This codes for CASSQSGSGYEQYF.

The chain uses TRBV7-9 and TRBJ2-6; 9 bases fit TRBD1. The length of the CDR3 is 18 residues. Germline assignment: CDR1 SEHNR and CDR2 FQNEAQ (reference sequence). The trim removed 5 bases at V and 0 bases at J, leaving 8 bases unmatched. CDR3 residues: CASSIYRDRVSGANVLTF. CDR3 nucleotide sequence: TGTGCCAGCAGCATCTACCGGGACAGGGTCTCTGGGGCCAACGTCCTGACTTTC.

The chain combines TRBV5-5 with TRBJ2-7, with 7 bases matching TRBD2. V shed 5 bases, J shed 0 bases, and the junction held 5 bases outside the gene matches. The CDR3 extends over 14 amino acids. The germline V gene has CDR1 SGHKS and CDR2 YYEKEE (reference sequence). The CDR3 region is CASSLAGGSYEQYF. CDR3 DNA sequence: TGTGCCAGCAGTTTAGCGGGCGGCTCCTACGAGCAGTACTTC.

The chain has TRBV5-1 and TRBJ2-5; D is possibly TRBD1 (6 bases). Germline V gene sequence: CDR1 SGHRS, CDR2 YFSETQ. V shed 2 bases and J shed 1 base, with 9 bases lying between them. The CDR3 runs to 14 residues. Written as DNA, the CDR3 is TGCGCCAGCAGCTTCGGGACACCCCAAGAGACCCAGTACTTC. It yields the protein CASSFGTPQETQYF.

The genes are TRBV29-1 and TRBJ1-5; no definite D call. Germline V gives CDR1 SQVTM, CDR2 ANQGSEA. The CDR3 is 13 amino acids. V was shortened by 5 bases and J by 0 bases, with 8 bases between the two germline ends. CDR3: CSVQENSNQPQHF. Here the CDR3 DNA reads TGCAGCGTTCAGGAGAATAGCAATCAGCCCCAGCATTTT.

This chain joins TRBV6-1 and TRBJ2-5; D is uncertain. V was cut by 7 bases and J by 8 bases, with 14 bases left in between. CDR1 and CDR2 (germline): MNHNS, SASEGT. The CDR3 runs to 12 residues. This CDR3 is CASTLISGTQYF. The CDR3 coding sequence is TGTGCCAGCACCCTCATATCTGGTACCCAGTACTTC.

This chain joins TRBV2 and TRBJ2-5; TRBD2 agrees at 8 bases. V lost 9 bases, J lost 5 bases, and 11 bases stayed unmatched. This CDR3 has 14 residues. Germline assignment: CDR1 SNHLY and CDR2 FYNNEI. CDR3: CASGSGSWKETQYF. The CDR3 DNA reads as TGTGCCAGTGGGAGCGGGAGTTGGAAGGAGACCCAGTACTTC.

This clone has a single count. The V call is TRBV5-1, the J call TRBJ2-5; D unclear. Germline V gives CDR1 SGHRS, CDR2 YFSETQ. This CDR3 is 11 amino acids long. V lost 0 bases and J 5 bases, leaving 2 bases between the germline ends. This CDR3 is CASSLAETQYF. In DNA form, the CDR3 reads TGCGCCAGCAGCTTGGCGGAGACCCAGTACTTC.

This chain links TRBV7-3 with TRBJ2-3, with D tentatively TRBD1 or TRBD2 (6 bases each). The V gene's germline CDR1 is SGHTA and CDR2 FQGTGA. CDR3 size: 20 residues. Trimming removed 5 bases from V and 3 bases from J, with 30 bases in between. The CDR3 is CASSPGRWAGTPPGTDTQYF. CDR3 DNA: TGTGCCAGCAGCCCCGGCCGTTGGGCGGGGACACCCCCTGGGACAGATACGCAGTATTTT. Complete variable domain (other parts from reference TRBV7-3 and TRBJ2-3): GAGVSQTPSNKVTEKGKYVELRCDPISGHTALYWYRQSLGQGPEFLIYFQGTGAADDSGLPNDRFFAVRPEGSVSTLKIQRTERGDSAVYLCASSPGRWAGTPPGTDTQYFGPGTRLTVL.

The gene calls are TRBV7-9 and TRBJ1-1, with D tentatively TRBD1 (6 bases). V shed 8 bases and J shed 0 bases, with 22 bases lying between them. This CDR3 is built from 17 residues. CDR1 is SEHNR and CDR2 is FQNEAQ in the germline V gene (reference sequence). In DNA, the CDR3 is TGTGCCAGCGCGTGGGAGAGGCGGACAGCGATGAACACTGAAGCTTTCTTT. Translation: CASAWERRTAMNTEAFF.

This chain connects TRBV7-9 to TRBJ2-1; TRBD2 aligns across 7 bases. The length of the CDR3 is 16 residues. Germline values: CDR1 SEHNR, CDR2 FQNEAQ (reference sequence). Unmatched junction bases numbered 9, after V lost 2 bases and J lost 5 bases. The CDR3 loop is CASSLLAGRANNEQFF. CDR3 DNA sequence: TGTGCCAGCAGCTTATTAGCGGGCCGCGCGAACAATGAGCAGTTCTTC.

The gene calls are TRBV5-1 and TRBJ2-3, with D hard to call. Germline V gene lookup returns CDR1 SGHRS and CDR2 YFSETQ. Deletions cut 5 bases from V and 0 bases from J, with 7 bases between. This CDR3 contains 13 residues. CDR3 in amino acids: CASRGDSTDTQYF. The CDR3 DNA is TGCGCCAGCAGGGGCGATAGCACAGATACGCAGTATTTT.

This chain joins TRBV10-3 and TRBJ2-1; no clear D gene. V shed 0 bases and J shed 8 bases, with 11 bases lying between them. CDR1 and CDR2 (germline): ENHRY, SYGVKD. The CDR3 spans 14 residues. CDR3: CAISESVRWDEQFF. The CDR3 DNA sequence: TGTGCCATCAGTGAGTCTGTAAGGTGGGATGAGCAGTTCTTC.

The chain employs TRBV28 and TRBJ2-7, with a possible D match to TRBD2 (5 bases). V was shortened by 6 bases and J by 4 bases, with 19 bases between the two germline ends. This CDR3 contains 15 residues. Germline V gene lookup returns CDR1 MDHEN and CDR2 SYDVKM. CDR3 coding DNA: TGTGCCAGCAGCGACCCAGCGGTATCGTCGTACGAGCAGTACTTC. It yields the protein CASSDPAVSSYEQYF.

The rearrangement joins TRBV7-9 to TRBJ2-5, with D unclear. The CDR3 has 14 amino acids. The V gene's germline CDR1 is SEHNR and CDR2 FQNEAQ (reference sequence). Deletions cut 6 bases from V and 2 bases from J, with 13 bases between. In nucleotides, the CDR3 is TGTGCCAGCAGACCCCCCAGCGCACAAGAGACCCAGTACTTC. Translated: CASRPPSAQETQYF.

This clone was seen a handful of times. The chain joins TRBV13 to TRBJ2-1; D gene ambiguous. The ends were cut back, 5 bases at V and 2 bases at J, with 1 base in the middle. The CDR3 covers 11 residues. CDR1 and CDR2 (germline): PRHDT, FYEKMQ (reference sequence). The CDR3 is CASSPYNEQFF. The CDR3, as DNA: TGTGCCAGCAGCCCCTACAATGAGCAGTTCTTC.

The V gene is TRBV28, the J gene TRBJ1-4, with 7 bases identical to TRBD1. Trimming removed 6 bases from V and 8 bases from J; junction bases left unmatched: 3. Germline V gene sequence: CDR1 MDHEN, CDR2 SYDVKM. The CDR3 length is 12 residues. CDR3 DNA sequence: TGTGCCAGCAGATCAGGGGGGGAAAAACTGTTTTTT. This encodes CASRSGGEKLFF.

V usage is TRBV18 and J usage is TRBJ1-5, with TRBD1 as a possible D gene (6 bases). The germline gives CDR1 KGHSH, CDR2 LQKENI. CDR3 length equals 14 residues. Deletions cut 6 bases from V and 6 bases from J, with 15 bases between. The CDR3 is CASSPGVIGQPQHF. In DNA, the CDR3 is TGTGCCAGCTCTCCAGGGGTTATTGGTCAGCCCCAGCATTTT. The complete variable domain, with remaining parts taken from reference TRBV18 and TRBJ1-5, reads NAGVMQNPRHLVRRRGQEARLRCSPMKGHSHVYWYRQLPEEGLKFMVYLQKENIIDESGMPKERFSAEFPKEGPSILRIQQVVRGDSAAYFCASSPGVIGQPQHFGDGTRLSIL.

The chain joins TRBV11-2 to TRBJ2-3; D ambiguous. V lost 3 bases and J lost 1, with 11 bases in between. CDR3 size: 15 residues. From germline, CDR1 is SGHAT and CDR2 FQNNGV. Written as DNA, the CDR3 is TGTGCCAGCAGCTTCCGGAGCTTTCGCACAGATACGCAGTATTTT. Translation: CASSFRSFRTDTQYF. The full variable domain, rest sourced from reference TRBV11-2 and TRBJ2-3, is EAGVAQSPRYKIIEKRQSVAFWCNPISGHATLYWYQQILGQGPKLLIQFQNNGVVDDSQLPKDRFSAERLKGVDSTLKIQPAKLEDSAVYLCASSFRSFRTDTQYFGPGTRLTVL.

In the case of this clone: An end of the junction does not agree with germline; a read error may underlie this. This chain joins TRBV7-7 and TRBJ2-2; 8 positions match TRBD1. This CDR3 spans 17 amino acids. Germline V lookup: CDR1 SSHAT, CDR2 FNYEAQ (reference sequence). CDR3 nucleotides: TGTGCTAGCAGCTCTCGGGGGCAGGGGGCTCACACCGGGGAGCTGTTTTTT. Translating gives CASSSRGQGAHTGELFF. The variable domain in full, completed from reference TRBV7-7 and TRBJ2-2, reads GAGVSQSPRYKVTKRGQDVTLRCDPISSHATLYWYQQALGQGPEFLTYFNYEAQPDKSGLPSDRFSAERPEGSISTLTIQRTEQRDSAMYRCASSSRGQGAHTGELFFGEGSRLTVL.

The J gene is TRBJ1-4, the V gene TRBV30; 7 positions match TRBD1. There are 15 residues in the CDR3. V was pared by 3 bases and J by 7 bases, with 11 bases of the junction left unmatched. CDR1 and CDR2 (germline): GTSNPN, SVGIG (reference sequence). This CDR3 reads CAWSLGQDRGEKLFF. CDR3 DNA sequence: TGTGCCTGGAGCCTCGGACAGGATCGGGGTGAAAAACTGTTTTTT.

This clone was observed a few times. The V and J genes are TRBV29-1 and TRBJ2-1; TRBD1 matches 8 bases. Losses at the gene ends were 7 bases for V and 7 bases for J; bases not matched to a gene: 9. Germline V lookup: CDR1 SQVTM, CDR2 ANQGSEA. This CDR3 has 13 amino acids. The CDR3: CSDTTGARNEQFF. The CDR3 nucleotides are TGCAGCGACACGACAGGGGCTAGGAATGAGCAGTTCTTC.

The genes are TRBV6-1 and TRBJ2-5, with D unresolved. This CDR3 region has 14 residues. Germline CDR1 and CDR2: MNHNS and SASEGT. Trimming took off 2 bases at V and 1 base at J, with 8 bases between the two ends. The DNA of the CDR3 is TGTGCCAGCAGTGAACTATGGTCCCAAGAGACCCAGTACTTC. Its protein product is CASSELWSQETQYF.